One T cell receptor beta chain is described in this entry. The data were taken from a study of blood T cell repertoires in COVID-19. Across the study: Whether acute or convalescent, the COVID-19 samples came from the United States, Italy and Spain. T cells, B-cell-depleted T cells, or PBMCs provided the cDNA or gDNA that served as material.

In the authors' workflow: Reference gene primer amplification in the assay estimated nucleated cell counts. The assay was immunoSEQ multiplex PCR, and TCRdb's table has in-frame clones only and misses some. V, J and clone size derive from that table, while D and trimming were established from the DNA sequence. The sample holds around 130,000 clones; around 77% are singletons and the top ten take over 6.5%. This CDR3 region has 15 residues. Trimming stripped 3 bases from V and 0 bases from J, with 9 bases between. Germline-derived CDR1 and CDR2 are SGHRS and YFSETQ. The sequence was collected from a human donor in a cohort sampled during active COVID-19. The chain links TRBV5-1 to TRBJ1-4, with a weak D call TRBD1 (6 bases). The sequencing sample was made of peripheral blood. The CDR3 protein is CASSSGQTTNEKLFF. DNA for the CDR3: TGCGCCAGCAGCTCAGGACAGACAACTAATGAAAAACTGTTTTTT.